Below, 28 T cell receptor beta chains from the same sample are listed, as sequenced in a study of tumor-infiltrating lymphocytes in localized non-small cell lung cancer. TCRdb's copy holds only in-frame clones and misses some; the assay was immunoSEQ multiplex PCR. The sample includes some 15,000 clones, approximately 80% of them seen just once. The specimen was lung tumor tissue. These receptors all come from a human donor with non-small cell lung cancer.

In this sample, this clone turned up once. The chain has TRBV2 and TRBJ2-6; D remains unclear. Trimming removed 7 bases from V and 2 bases from J, with 9 bases in between. The CDR3 length is 14 residues. Per the germline V gene, CDR1 is SNHLY and CDR2 is FYNNEI. The CDR3 bases are TGTGCCAGCAACCAAGGAGCTGGGGCCAACGTCCTGACTTTC. It codes for CASNQGAGANVLTF.

The chain combines TRBV7-2 with TRBJ2-7; maybe TRBD2 (6 bases). In germline, CDR1 is SGHTA, CDR2 FQGNSA. This CDR3 is 13 amino acids long. Trimming stripped 4 bases from V and 6 bases from J, with 13 bases between. CDR3 DNA: TGTGCCAGCAGCTCCGGGGACTCCCCCGAGCAGTACTTC. It is translated as CASSSGDSPEQYF.

To note about this clone: This specimen includes other DNA sequences encoding the same CDR3. CDR3: CATSRDRTGNYGYTF. DNA for the CDR3: TGTGCCACCAGCAGAGATAGGACAGGGAACTATGGCTACACCTTC. This chain connects TRBV15 to TRBJ1-2; 8 bases fit TRBD1. There are 15 residues in the CDR3. CDR1 LNHNV and CDR2 YYDKDF come from the germline V gene (reference sequence). J gave up 2 bases and V 0 bases, and 2 bases lay outside the gene matches.

The chain is built from TRBV4-2 and TRBJ2-5; D may be TRBD1 (5 bases). The CDR3 has 16 residues. CDR1 LGHNA and CDR2 YNFKEQ come from the germline V gene. Trimming removed 0 bases at V and 4 bases at J, with 15 bases between. The CDR3 spells CASSQEPSRAAETQYF. CDR3 nucleotides: TGTGCCAGCAGCCAAGAGCCCTCCAGGGCGGCAGAGACCCAGTACTTC.

A single count supports this clone. The rearrangement links TRBV10-3 to TRBJ2-7; 8 positions agree with TRBD1. The CDR3 has 14 residues. Germline V CDR1 and CDR2: ENHRY, SYGVKD. Trimming removed 2 bases from V and 5 bases from J; junction bases left unmatched: 5. CDR3 sequence reads: CAISEDRGRNEQYF. CDR3 sequence (DNA): TGTGCCATCAGTGAGGACAGGGGTCGGAACGAGCAGTACTTC.

This chain joins TRBV7-2 and TRBJ2-1; D unresolved. The V end was cut by 5 bases, the J end by 0 bases, with 17 bases between. CDR3 length equals 17 residues. The V gene's germline CDR1 is SGHTA and CDR2 FQGNSA. The CDR3, as DNA: TGTGCCAGCAGCCCCACGATAGGGATGAGCTCCTACAATGAGCAGTTCTTC. It yields the protein CASSPTIGMSSYNEQFF.

The table lists this clone with a few counts. Other nucleotide sequences in the sample specify the same CDR3. The chain has TRBV6-5 and TRBJ1-4; D gene uncertain. V shed 1 base and J shed 8 bases, with 14 bases lying between them. The CDR3 spans 15 residues. Per germline, CDR1 MNHEY and CDR2 SVGAGI. The CDR3, as DNA: TGTGCCAGCAGTTACTGGAGCAGCTCGCGGGAAAAACTGTTTTTT. It codes for CASSYWSSSREKLFF.

V is TRBV6-5 and J is TRBJ2-3, with 7 bases fitting TRBD2. Germline V gene lookup returns CDR1 MNHEY and CDR2 SVGAGI. Trimming removed 2 bases from V and 5 bases from J; junction bases left unmatched: 1. The CDR3 has 13 residues. The CDR3 DNA is TGTGCCAGCAGTTACGGGGAGGGAGATACGCAGTATTTT. Encoded protein: CASSYGEGDTQYF.

The chain joins TRBV7-3 to TRBJ1-1; 8 positions match TRBD1. This CDR3 comprises 15 residues. Germline loops: CDR1 SGHTA, CDR2 FQGTGA. The junction had 6 bases not matched to a gene; V was cut back by 2 bases and J by 4 bases. CDR3 sequence: CASSLSGGDRTEAFF. CDR3 DNA sequence: TGTGCCAGCAGCTTATCAGGGGGCGATCGCACTGAAGCTTTCTTT.

V gene TRBV5-1 combines with J gene TRBJ1-1, with unresolved D. CDR3 length: 15 amino acids. With 4 bases removed from V and 3 bases from J, the gap between germline ends came to 16 bases. CDR1 SGHRS and CDR2 YFSETQ come from the germline V gene. DNA of the CDR3: TGCGCCAGCAGCGACTATTTTGGCATACACACTGAAGCTTTCTTT. Its protein is CASSDYFGIHTEAFF.

The chain carries TRBV11-2 and TRBJ2-7, with no clear D. V was cut by 3 bases and J by 9 bases, with 12 bases left in between. The CDR3 is made up of 12 amino acids. In germline, CDR1 is SGHAT, CDR2 FQNNGV. CDR3 residues: CASSLGVNAQYF. Written as DNA, the CDR3 is TGTGCCAGCAGCTTGGGTGTGAATGCGCAGTACTTC.

This clone has only a few counts. The chain couples TRBV5-1 to TRBJ2-7; D unresolved. With 0 bases removed from V and 3 bases from J, the gap between germline ends came to 1 base. The length of the CDR3 is 11 residues. Per the germline V gene, CDR1 is SGHRS and CDR2 is YFSETQ. In DNA form, the CDR3 reads TGCGCCAGCAGCTTGGACTACGAGCAGTACTTC. This translates into CASSLDYEQYF.

This chain links TRBV7-2 with TRBJ2-3; no reliable D call. Germline assignment: CDR1 SGHTA and CDR2 FQGNSA. The CDR3 spans 14 residues. Trimming stripped 1 base from V and 2 bases from J, with 7 bases between. The CDR3 nucleotides read TGTGCCAGCAGCTTAGGAGCCTTCACAGATACGCAGTATTTT. It translates to CASSLGAFTDTQYF.

The J gene is TRBJ1-4, the V gene TRBV30; TRBD1 is a possible D gene (5 bases). V lost 0 bases and J lost 5, with 10 bases in between. The CDR3 is made up of 14 amino acids. Germline assignment: CDR1 GTSNPN and CDR2 SVGIG (reference sequence). CDR3 protein: CAWSVLQENEKLFF. Here the CDR3 DNA reads TGTGCCTGGAGTGTACTACAGGAAAATGAAAAACTGTTTTTT.

This clone was observed once. J is TRBJ1-1 and V is TRBV7-3, with D unresolved. CDR3 length: 13 amino acids. Germline V lookup: CDR1 SGHTA, CDR2 FQGTGA. V dropped 2 bases and J dropped 6 bases, with 10 bases sitting between them. CDR3 nucleotide sequence: TGTGCCAGCAGCTTAGGTCTGGGCGCTGAAGCTTTCTTT. Translating gives CASSLGLGAEAFF.

V gene TRBV5-4 combines with J gene TRBJ1-5, with D uncertain. Germline CDR1 SGHNT, CDR2 YYREEE (reference sequence). The CDR3 consists of 14 residues. The V gene lost 3 bases and the J gene lost 7 bases, with 14 bases spanning the gap. The CDR3 reads CASSSDPTGQPQHF. The CDR3 DNA reads as TGTGCCAGCAGCTCTGACCCTACTGGGCAGCCCCAGCATTTT.

This clone was seen more than once but under ten times. The chain recombines TRBV6-6 with TRBJ1-3, with D perhaps TRBD1 (5 bases). Trimming removed 4 bases from V and 0 bases from J, with 13 bases in between. CDR1 is MNHNY and CDR2 is SVGAGI in the germline V gene (reference sequence). The CDR3 is 16 amino acids. For the CDR3, the DNA is TGTGCCAGCAGTTCAACCCGACAGCTCTCTGGAAACACCATATATTTT. Translated, it gives CASSSTRQLSGNTIYF.

This sequence joins TRBV18 and TRBJ1-6; tentative D call: TRBD1 (6 bases). V was pared by 4 bases and J by 1 base, with 14 bases between. CDR1 and CDR2 (germline): KGHSH, LQKENI. The CDR3 runs 17 residues. CDR3 amino acids: CASSLRQEVSYNSPLHF. Here the CDR3 DNA reads TGTGCCAGCTCACTTCGACAGGAGGTATCCTATAATTCACCCCTCCACTTT.

V usage is TRBV7-2 and J usage is TRBJ1-4, with TRBD1 identical over 8 bases. The CDR3 loop spans 15 amino acids. The V gene's germline CDR1 is SGHTA and CDR2 FQGNSA. V lost 5 bases and J lost 5; bases outside the gene matches: 7. The CDR3 nucleotides read TGTGCCAGCAGCCCGACGGGACAGGAAAATGAAAAACTGTTTTTT. Translated, it gives CASSPTGQENEKLFF.

CDR3 DNA: TGTGCCTGGAGTGACCAGGTCTGGGAGCTGTTTTTT. Translation gives CAWSDQVWELFF. The V call is TRBV30, the J call TRBJ2-2; D call uncertain. Germline-derived CDR1 and CDR2 are GTSNPN and SVGIG (reference sequence). Trimming stripped 1 base from V and 9 bases from J, with 9 bases between. This CDR3 contains 12 residues.

This rearrangement joins TRBV21-1 to TRBJ2-1; TRBD1 was called by the table and not checked on the DNA. TRBV21-1 is designated a pseudogene. The CDR3 sequence is 17 residues long. The chain's CDR3 is CASSKRVVRTGAHEQFF. In nucleotides, the CDR3 is TGTGCCAGCAGCAAAAGGGTCGTGCGGACAGGGGCCCATGAGCAGTTCTTC.

The genes are TRBV25-1 and TRBJ2-1, with D possibly TRBD1 on 5 matching bases. CDR3 length: 15 residues. V lost 3 bases and J 7 bases, leaving 16 bases between the germline ends. Germline V gives CDR1 MGHDK, CDR2 SYGVNS. Here the CDR3 DNA reads TGTGCCAGCAGTGACCCCCTAGACAGACCTAATGAGCAGTTCTTC. Translation: CASSDPLDRPNEQFF.

V usage is TRBV9 and J usage is TRBJ1-2, with D hard to call. Germline V CDR1 and CDR2: SGDLS, YYNGEE. Trimming took 3 bases from V and 5 from J, leaving 11 bases between them. The CDR3 runs 13 residues. The CDR3 DNA reads as TGTGCCAGCAGCGCCCGTAACAGTTATGGCTACACCTTC. Translation gives CASSARNSYGYTF.

The V gene is TRBV25-1, the J gene TRBJ2-5; D gene uncertain. V was pared by 8 bases and J by 0 bases, with 22 bases between. The CDR3 is 17 amino acids. Germline CDR1 is MGHDK and CDR2 is SYGVNS. For the CDR3, the DNA is TGTGCCAGCGCCTACCTAGTAAACAGAGAGTACCAAGAGACCCAGTACTTC. Protein sequence: CASAYLVNREYQETQYF. Using reference TRBV25-1 and TRBJ2-5 for the parts outside the CDR3, the full variable domain is EADIYQTPRYLVIGTGKKITLECSQTMGHDKMYWYQQDPGMELHLIHYSYGVNSTEKGDLSSESTVSRIRTEHFPLTLESARPSHTSQYLCASAYLVNREYQETQYFGPGTRLLVL.

By proportion, this clone is medium-sized. The chain joins TRBV21-1 to TRBJ2-1; the table's D call of TRBD1 was not tested on the DNA. TRBV21-1 is a pseudogene locus. There are 12 residues in the CDR3. In DNA, the CDR3 is TGTGCCAGCAGCACGCGACAGAATGAGCAGTTCTTC. It yields the protein CASSTRQNEQFF.

The chain's CDR3 is CASSSLREEQTQYF. The CDR3, as DNA: TGTGCCAGCAGCTCCCTACGGGAGGAGCAGACCCAGTACTTC. The chain combines TRBV9 with TRBJ2-5, with 7 nucleotides matching TRBD2. CDR3 length: 14 residues. J lost 6 bases, V lost 4 bases, and 9 bases had no gene match. The germline V gene encodes CDR1 SGDLS and CDR2 YYNGEE.

The chain has TRBV18 and TRBJ1-4; no definite D call. CDR1 and CDR2 from the germline V gene are KGHSH and LQKENI. This CDR3 region has 20 residues. The V end was cut by 2 bases, the J end by 0 bases, with 22 bases between. The CDR3 loop reads CASSPYQILPFASTNEKLFF. CDR3 DNA sequence: TGTGCCAGCTCACCATATCAGATTTTACCCTTCGCTTCAACTAATGAAAAACTGTTTTTT.

This clone showed up just a few times. An end of the junction does not agree with germline; a read error may underlie this. The V gene is TRBV6-1, the J gene TRBJ2-2; 14 bases are shared with TRBD2. This CDR3 has 13 residues. CDR1 is MNHNS, CDR2 SASEGT, per germline. The CDR3 region is CASSETSGGGLFF. The CDR3 DNA sequence: TGTGCCAGCAGTGAGACTAGCGGGGGGGGGCTGTTTTTT.